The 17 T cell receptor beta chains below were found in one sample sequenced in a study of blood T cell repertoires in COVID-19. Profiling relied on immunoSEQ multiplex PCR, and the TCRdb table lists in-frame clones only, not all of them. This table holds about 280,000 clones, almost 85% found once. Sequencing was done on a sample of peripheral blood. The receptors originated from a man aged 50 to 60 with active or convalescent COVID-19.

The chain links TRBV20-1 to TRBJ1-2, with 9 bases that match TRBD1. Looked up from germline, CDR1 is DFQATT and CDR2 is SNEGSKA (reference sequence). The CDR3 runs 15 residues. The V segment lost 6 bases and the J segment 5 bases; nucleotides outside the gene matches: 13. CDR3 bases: TGCAGTGCAAGTACAGGGGGCAGAGAACTTTATGGCTACACCTTC. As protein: CSASTGGRELYGYTF.

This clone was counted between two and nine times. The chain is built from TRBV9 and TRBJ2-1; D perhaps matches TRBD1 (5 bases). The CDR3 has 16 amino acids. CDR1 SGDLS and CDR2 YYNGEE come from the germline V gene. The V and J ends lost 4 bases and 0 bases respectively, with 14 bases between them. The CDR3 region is CASSLTAEPSYNEQFF. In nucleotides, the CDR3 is TGTGCCAGCAGCCTGACAGCCGAACCCTCCTACAATGAGCAGTTCTTC.

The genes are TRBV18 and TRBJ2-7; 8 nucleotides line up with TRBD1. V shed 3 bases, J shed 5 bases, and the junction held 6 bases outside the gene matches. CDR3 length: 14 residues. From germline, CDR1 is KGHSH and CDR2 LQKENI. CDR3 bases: TGTGCCAGCTCACCCCTCTCAGGGGGCAACGAGCAGTACTTC. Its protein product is CASSPLSGGNEQYF. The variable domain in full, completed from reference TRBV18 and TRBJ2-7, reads NAGVMQNPRHLVRRRGQEARLRCSPMKGHSHVYWYRQLPEEGLKFMVYLQKENIIDESGMPKERFSAEFPKEGPSILRIQQVVRGDSAAYFCASSPLSGGNEQYFGPGTRLTVT.

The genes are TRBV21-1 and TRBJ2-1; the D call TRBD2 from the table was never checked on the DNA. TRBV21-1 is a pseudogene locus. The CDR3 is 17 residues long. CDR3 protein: CASSPEGAGGPYNEQFF. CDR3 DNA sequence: TGTGCCAGCAGCCCGGAGGGTGCGGGAGGGCCCTACAATGAGCAGTTCTTC.

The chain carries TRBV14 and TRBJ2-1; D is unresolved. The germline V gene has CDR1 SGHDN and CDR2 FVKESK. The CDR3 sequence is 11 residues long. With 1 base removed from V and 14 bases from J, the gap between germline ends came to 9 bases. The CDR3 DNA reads TGTGCCAGCAGCCAAGTACAGATTAAGTTCTTC. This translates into CASSQVQIKFF.

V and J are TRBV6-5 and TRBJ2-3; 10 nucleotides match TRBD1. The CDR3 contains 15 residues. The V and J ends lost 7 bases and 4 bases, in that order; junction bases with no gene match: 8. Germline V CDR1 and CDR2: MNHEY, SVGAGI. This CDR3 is CASMRGQGFSDTQYF. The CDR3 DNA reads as TGTGCCAGCATGAGGGGACAGGGGTTCTCAGATACGCAGTATTTT.

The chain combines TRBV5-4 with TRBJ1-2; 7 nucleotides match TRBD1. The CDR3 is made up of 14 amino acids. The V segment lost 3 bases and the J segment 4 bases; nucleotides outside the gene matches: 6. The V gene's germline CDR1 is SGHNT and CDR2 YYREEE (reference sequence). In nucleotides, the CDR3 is TGTGCCAGCAGCTCTGGACAGGCTGGCTATGGCTACACCTTC. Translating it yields CASSSGQAGYGYTF.

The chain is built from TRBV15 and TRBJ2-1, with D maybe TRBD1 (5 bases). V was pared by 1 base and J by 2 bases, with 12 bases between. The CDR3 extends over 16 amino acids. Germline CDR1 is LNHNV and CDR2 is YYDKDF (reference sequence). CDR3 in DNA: TGTGCCACCAGCAGAGGGGGCCGTGGCACCTACAATGAGCAGTTCTTC. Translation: CATSRGGRGTYNEQFF.

The CDR3 DNA reads as TGTGCCAGTAGTATTTCGACAGGAAACATTCAGTACTTC. Residues: CASSISTGNIQYF. The chain links TRBV19 to TRBJ2-4; a weak D match, TRBD1 (6 bases). Looked up from germline, CDR1 is LNHDA and CDR2 is SQIVND (reference sequence). Trimming cost V 3 bases and J 6 bases, with 9 bases left between them. The CDR3 contains 13 residues.

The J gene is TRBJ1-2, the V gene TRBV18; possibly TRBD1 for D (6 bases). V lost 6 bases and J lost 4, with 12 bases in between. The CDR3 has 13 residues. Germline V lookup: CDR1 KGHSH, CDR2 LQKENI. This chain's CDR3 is CASSSTDSYGYTF. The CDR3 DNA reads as TGTGCCAGCTCCTCCACGGACAGCTATGGCTACACCTTC.

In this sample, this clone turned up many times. CDR3 residues: CASRALDNEQFF. For the CDR3, the DNA is TGTGCCAGCAGAGCGCTCGACAATGAGCAGTTCTTC. This rearrangement joins TRBV2 to TRBJ2-1; D is ambiguous. In germline, CDR1 is SNHLY, CDR2 FYNNEI. The CDR3 totals 12 residues. The ends were cut back, 6 bases at V and 5 bases at J, with 8 bases in the middle.

CDR3 sequence (DNA): TGTGCCAGTAGTACACTCCGGGCCCCGGGGCAGCCCCAGCATTTT. Translating it yields CASSTLRAPGQPQHF. The rearrangement uses TRBV19 and TRBJ1-5, with D hard to call. V was trimmed by 4 bases and J by 7 bases, leaving 17 bases between them. The CDR3 is 15 residues long. Germline V gene sequence: CDR1 LNHDA, CDR2 SQIVND (reference sequence). Based on the CDR3 plus reference TRBV19 and TRBJ1-5, the full variable domain is DGGITQSPKYLFRKEGQNVTLSCEQNLNHDAMYWYRQDPGQGLRLIYYSQIVNDFQKGDIAEGYSVSREKKESFPLTVTSAQKNPTAFYLCASSTLRAPGQPQHFGDGTRLSIL.

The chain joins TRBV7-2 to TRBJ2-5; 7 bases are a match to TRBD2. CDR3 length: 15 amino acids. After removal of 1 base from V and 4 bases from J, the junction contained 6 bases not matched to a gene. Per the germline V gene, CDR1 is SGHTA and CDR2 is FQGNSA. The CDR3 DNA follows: TGTGCCAGCAGCTTAGACAGTAGCGGGCCAGAGACCCAGTACTTC. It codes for CASSLDSSGPETQYF.

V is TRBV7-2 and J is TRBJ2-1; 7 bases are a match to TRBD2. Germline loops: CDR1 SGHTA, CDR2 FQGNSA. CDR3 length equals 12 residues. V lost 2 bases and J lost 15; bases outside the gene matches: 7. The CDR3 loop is CASSLSSGIRFF. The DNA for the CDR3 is TGTGCCAGCAGCTTATCTAGCGGTATTCGGTTCTTC.

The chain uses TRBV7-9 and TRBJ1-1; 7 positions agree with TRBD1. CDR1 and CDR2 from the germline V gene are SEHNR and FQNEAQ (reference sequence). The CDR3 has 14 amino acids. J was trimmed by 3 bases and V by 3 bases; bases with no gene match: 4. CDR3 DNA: TGTGCCAGCAGCTTCGTGGGACAGTACACTGAAGCTTTCTTT. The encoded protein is CASSFVGQYTEAFF.

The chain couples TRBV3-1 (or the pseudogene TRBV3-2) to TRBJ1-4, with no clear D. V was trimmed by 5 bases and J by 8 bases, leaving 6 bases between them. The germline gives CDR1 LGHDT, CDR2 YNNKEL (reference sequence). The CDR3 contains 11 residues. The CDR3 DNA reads TGTGCCAGCAGCAATGGCGAAAAACTGTTTTTT. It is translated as CASSNGEKLFF.

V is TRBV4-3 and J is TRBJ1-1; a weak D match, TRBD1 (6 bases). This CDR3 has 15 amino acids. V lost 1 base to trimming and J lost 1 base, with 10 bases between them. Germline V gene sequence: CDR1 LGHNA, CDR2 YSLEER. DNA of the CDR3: TGCGCCAGCAGCCAAGGATCGACAGGGAACACTGAAGCTTTCTTT. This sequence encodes CASSQGSTGNTEAFF.